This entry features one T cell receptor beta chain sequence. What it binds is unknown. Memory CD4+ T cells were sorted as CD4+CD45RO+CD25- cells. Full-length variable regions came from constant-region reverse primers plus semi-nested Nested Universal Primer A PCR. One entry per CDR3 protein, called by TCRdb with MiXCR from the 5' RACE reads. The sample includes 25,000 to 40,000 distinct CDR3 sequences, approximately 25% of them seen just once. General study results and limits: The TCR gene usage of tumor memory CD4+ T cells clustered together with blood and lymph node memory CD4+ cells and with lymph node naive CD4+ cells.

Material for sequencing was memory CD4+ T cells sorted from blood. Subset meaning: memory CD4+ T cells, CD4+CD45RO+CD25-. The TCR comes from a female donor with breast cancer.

CDR3 amino acids: CASSPSIYREKDYGYTF. CDR3 DNA: TGTGCCAGCAGTCCCTCAATCTACAGGGAAAAGGACTATGGCTACACCTTC. The gene calls are TRBV28 and TRBJ1-2; a weak D match, TRBD1 (6 bases). Trimming cost V 5 bases and J 3 bases, with 22 bases left between them. The germline gives CDR1 MDHEN, CDR2 SYDVKM. The CDR3 consists of 17 residues.